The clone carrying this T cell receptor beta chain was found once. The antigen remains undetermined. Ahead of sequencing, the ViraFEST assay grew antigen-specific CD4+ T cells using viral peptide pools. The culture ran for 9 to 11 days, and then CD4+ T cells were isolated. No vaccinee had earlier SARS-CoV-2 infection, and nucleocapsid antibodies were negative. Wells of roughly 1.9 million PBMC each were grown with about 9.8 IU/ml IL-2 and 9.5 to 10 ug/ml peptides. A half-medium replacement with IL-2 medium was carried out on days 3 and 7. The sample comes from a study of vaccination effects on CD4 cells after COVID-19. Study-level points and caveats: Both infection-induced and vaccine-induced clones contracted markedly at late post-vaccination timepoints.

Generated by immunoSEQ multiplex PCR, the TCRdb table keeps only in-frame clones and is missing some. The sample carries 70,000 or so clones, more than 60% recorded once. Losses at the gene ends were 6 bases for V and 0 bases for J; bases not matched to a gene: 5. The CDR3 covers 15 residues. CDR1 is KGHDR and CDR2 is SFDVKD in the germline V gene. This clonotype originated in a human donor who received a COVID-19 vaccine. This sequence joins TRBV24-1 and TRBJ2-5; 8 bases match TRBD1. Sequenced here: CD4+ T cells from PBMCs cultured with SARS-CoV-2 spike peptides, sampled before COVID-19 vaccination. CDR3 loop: CATSRGQEYQETQYF. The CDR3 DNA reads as TGTGCCACCAGTAGGGGACAGGAGTACCAAGAGACCCAGTACTTC.